This entry lists 19 T cell receptor beta chains sequenced from one sample in a study of shared T cell receptors in the human thymus. Generated by immunoSEQ multiplex PCR, the TCRdb table keeps only in-frame clones and is missing some. The sample contains 540,000 or so clones, 78% of which appear only once. In addition, the sample was reused for a study of human thymus T cells.

The sequencing sample was made of thymocytes. The receptors here all came from a boy under two years old with a congenital heart defect.

The J gene is TRBJ1-1, the V gene TRBV6-4; D remains unclear. CDR1 is MRHNA and CDR2 is SNTAGT in the germline V gene. Between the trimmed V and J ends, which lost 4 bases and 0 bases, there was a span of 12 bases. This CDR3 is built from 15 residues. The CDR3 protein is CASSAGKGLNTEAFF. CDR3 nucleotide sequence: TGTGCCAGCAGTGCGGGAAAGGGCCTGAACACTGAAGCTTTCTTT.

CDR3 sequence reads: CASSARDRGCNQPQHF. CDR3 in DNA: TGTGCCAGTAGTGCCCGGGACAGGGGCTGCAATCAGCCCCAGCATTTT. The V and J genes are TRBV19 and TRBJ1-5; 10 positions agree with TRBD1. V was pared by 5 bases and J by 2 bases, with 6 bases of the junction left unmatched. CDR3 size: 16 residues. CDR1 is LNHDA and CDR2 is SQIVND in the germline V gene (reference sequence).

The chain has TRBV6-1 and TRBJ2-3; D is possibly TRBD1 (9 bases). Trimming pared 6 bases from V and 12 bases from J, leaving 25 bases between. Looked up from germline, CDR1 is MNHNS and CDR2 is SASEGT. This CDR3 spans 15 amino acids. CDR3 DNA: TGTGCCAGCAGCCCCGGGACAGGGTTCCGGGAGGGACAGTATTTT. Translation gives CASSPGTGFREGQYF.

This clone was detected once. V gene TRBV11-2 combines with J gene TRBJ2-7; 12 bases align to TRBD2. Germline loops: CDR1 SGHAT, CDR2 FQNNGV. The junction had 12 bases not matched to a gene; V was cut back by 7 bases and J by 5 bases. CDR3 length equals 16 residues. The CDR3 protein is CASTLLAGGPRDEQYF. CDR3 nucleotides: TGTGCCAGCACCCTTCTAGCGGGAGGGCCTAGGGACGAGCAGTACTTC.

The chain uses TRBV18 and TRBJ2-7; 11 bases are a match to TRBD2. Looked up from germline, CDR1 is KGHSH and CDR2 is LQKENI. The junction had 7 bases not matched to a gene; V was cut back by 3 bases and J by 0 bases. CDR3 length equals 17 residues. Here the CDR3 DNA reads TGTGCCAGCTCACCCCCGGGACTAGCGGACACCTCCTACGAGCAGTACTTC. Protein: CASSPPGLADTSYEQYF.

The CDR3 DNA follows: TGTGCCAGCAGTAACTCCCCGACAGGTCGTTACGAGCAGTACTTC. Its translation is CASSNSPTGRYEQYF. The chain is built from TRBV28 and TRBJ2-7; the D gene is possibly TRBD1 (6 bases). Germline V gives CDR1 MDHEN, CDR2 SYDVKM. Trimming took off 5 bases at V and 4 bases at J, with 18 bases between the two ends. The CDR3 length is 15 residues.

This chain joins TRBV27 and TRBJ2-5; perhaps TRBD2 as D (6 bases). Trimming removed 7 bases from V and 0 bases from J, with 21 bases in between. Per the germline V gene, CDR1 is MNHEY and CDR2 is SMNVEV (reference sequence). The CDR3 extends over 17 amino acids. For the CDR3, the DNA is TGTGCCAGCACCCTCCCCCGTGGTAGCGGCTACCAAGAGACCCAGTACTTC. This gives the protein CASTLPRGSGYQETQYF.

The chain links TRBV4-3 to TRBJ2-4; a weak D match, TRBD2 (6 bases). The germline V gene has CDR1 LGHNA and CDR2 YSLEER. The CDR3 has 16 residues. V was trimmed by 1 base and J by 2 bases, leaving 12 bases between them. DNA of the CDR3: TGCGCCAGCAGCCAAGTGGGAGGTAGAACCAAAAACATTCAGTACTTC. Translated, it gives CASSQVGGRTKNIQYF.

The chain has TRBV11-1 and TRBJ2-1; 13 bases match TRBD2. The CDR3 sequence is 14 residues long. Germline CDR1 reads SGHAT; CDR2 reads FQDESV (reference sequence). Trimming removed 3 bases from V and 9 bases from J; junction bases left unmatched: 2. Written as DNA, the CDR3 is TGTGCCAGCAGCTTGGGACTAGCGGGAATTGAGCAGTTCTTC. Amino acids: CASSLGLAGIEQFF.

The genes are TRBV5-6 and TRBJ2-5; the D gene is possibly TRBD2 (6 bases). The end of the DNA is better explained by TRBJ2-7, so the J call may be wrong. Germline V gene lookup returns CDR1 SGHDT and CDR2 YYEEEE. The CDR3 consists of 18 residues. CDR3 DNA sequence: TGTGCCAGCAGCTTGTGGACGCTTTGGGACTCAGCCCTCTACGAGCAGTACTTC. Translated: CASSLWTLWDSALYEQYF.

The chain joins TRBV4-2 to TRBJ2-7; D unresolved. CDR1 is LGHNA, CDR2 YNFKEQ, per germline. There are 15 residues in the CDR3. Trimming shortened V by 0 bases and J by 0 bases, and 9 bases separated the two germline ends. The CDR3: CASSQDDPSSYEQYF. The CDR3 DNA reads as TGTGCCAGCAGCCAAGATGACCCTAGCTCCTACGAGCAGTACTTC.

J is TRBJ2-7 and V is TRBV7-2, with TRBD2 matching over 8 bases. CDR1 is SGHTA, CDR2 FQGNSA, per germline. The trim removed 8 bases at V and 6 bases at J, leaving 18 bases unmatched. The CDR3 has 16 amino acids. CDR3 in DNA: TGTGCCAGCCGACCTAGGAAAGCGGGGGTTTCCGGCGAGCAGTACTTC. Its translation: CASRPRKAGVSGEQYF.

V gene TRBV19 combines with J gene TRBJ2-5; 8 bases are a match to TRBD1. The junction had 8 bases not matched to a gene; V was cut back by 7 bases and J by 1 base. The CDR3 loop spans 15 amino acids. The germline V gene encodes CDR1 LNHDA and CDR2 SQIVND (reference sequence). The CDR3 loop is CASTDRGRGQETQYF. The CDR3 DNA is TGTGCCAGTACCGACAGGGGTCGGGGCCAAGAGACCCAGTACTTC. Looking up the rest from reference TRBV19 and TRBJ2-5 gives the full variable domain: DGGITQSPKYLFRKEGQNVTLSCEQNLNHDAMYWYRQDPGQGLRLIYYSQIVNDFQKGDIAEGYSVSREKKESFPLTVTSAQKNPTAFYLCASTDRGRGQETQYFGPGTRLLVL.

The rearrangement joins TRBV4-1 to TRBJ2-5; 12 bases match TRBD2. Germline trimming cut 6 bases from V and 4 bases from J; bases unmatched to any gene: 6. Germline V CDR1 and CDR2: MGHRA, YSYEKL. This CDR3 has 15 amino acids. The CDR3 bases are TGCGCCAGCAGTCGACTAGCGGGAGCGGGAGAGACCCAGTACTTC. It encodes CASSRLAGAGETQYF.

The genes are TRBV29-1 and TRBJ2-3; TRBD1 aligns across 9 bases. Germline CDR1 SQVTM, CDR2 ANQGSEA. This CDR3 contains 14 residues. Trimming cost V 5 bases and J 2 bases; bases outside gene matches: 5. CDR3 in amino acids: CSVRTGELTDTQYF. The DNA of the CDR3 is TGCAGCGTTAGGACAGGGGAACTCACAGATACGCAGTATTTT.

The V gene is TRBV28, the J gene TRBJ2-5, with D perhaps TRBD2 (6 bases). Germline V lookup: CDR1 MDHEN, CDR2 SYDVKM. The CDR3 covers 15 residues. Trimming took off 6 bases at V and 1 base at J, with 15 bases between the two ends. CDR3: CASSGEGGIQETQYF. The CDR3 DNA is TGTGCCAGCAGCGGTGAGGGCGGGATCCAAGAGACCCAGTACTTC.

V and J are TRBV4-2 and TRBJ2-5, with 9 bases aligning to TRBD2. The tail of the sequence fits TRBJ2-7 better, so the J call may be wrong. CDR1 is LGHNA and CDR2 is YNFKEQ in the germline V gene. CDR3 length: 17 residues. CDR3 nucleotides: TGTGCCAGCAGCCAAGATCGGCGGGCTAGCGGGATCCACGAGCAGTACTTC. Protein sequence: CASSQDRRASGIHEQYF.

The chain carries TRBV12-5 and TRBJ1-1; TRBD1 matches 9 bases. CDR1 and CDR2 from the germline V gene are LGHNT and FRNRAP. CDR3 size: 22 residues. The J segment lost 0 bases and the V segment lost 1 base, leaving 21 bases of the junction unmatched. The CDR3 DNA is TGTGCTAGTGGTTTGGCCCCCGGGACAGGGTCAATGTCGTCGTTCATGAACACTGAAGCTTTCTTT. Its protein is CASGLAPGTGSMSSFMNTEAFF.

J is TRBJ1-5 and V is TRBV6-1, with D unresolved. V lost 10 bases, J lost 2 bases, and 18 bases lay in between. CDR3 size: 15 residues. Germline V gene sequence: CDR1 MNHNS, CDR2 SASEGT. The CDR3 reads CATNPESDRNQPQHF. In DNA form, the CDR3 reads TGTGCCACCAACCCGGAGTCGGATCGCAATCAGCCCCAGCATTTT.